The rows below give T cell receptor beta chains drawn from one sample of a study of beta chain features in type 1 diabetes. Assay: immunoSEQ multiplex PCR; the TCRdb copy retains only in-frame clones and omits some. The sample lists around 430,000 clones; 30% were seen once. The sample consisted of naive CD4+ T cells from blood. Source of these receptors: a man in his late teens or twenties in good health. Both conserved end residues are part of each CDR3. Fields, in order: CDR3 protein, V gene, J gene.

CDR3aa: CASSPTRGNTEAFF
v_gene: TRBV14
j_gene: TRBJ1-1

CDR3aa: CASSPRTGGSNTEAFF
v_gene: TRBV9
j_gene: TRBJ1-1

CDR3aa: CALGGRGDYTF
v_gene: TRBV30
j_gene: TRBJ1-2

CDR3aa: CASSAASGTYYEQYF
v_gene: TRBV25-1
j_gene: TRBJ2-7

CDR3aa: CASSPTGNTEAFF
v_gene: TRBV9
j_gene: TRBJ1-1

CDR3aa: CAWSSQTNDKLFF
v_gene: TRBV30
j_gene: TRBJ1-4

CDR3aa: CASSYDFSGANVLTF
v_gene: TRBV6-5
j_gene: TRBJ2-6

CDR3aa: CASSQGRRETQYF
v_gene: TRBV4-3
j_gene: TRBJ2-5

CDR3aa: CASSLETSGRRINEQFF
v_gene: TRBV5-1
j_gene: TRBJ2-1

CDR3aa: CAITGLAEPSSYNEQFF
v_gene: TRBV10-3
j_gene: TRBJ2-1

CDR3aa: CSVGTGEFFHEQYF
v_gene: TRBV29-1
j_gene: TRBJ2-7

CDR3aa: CASSQVRTEANYGYTF
v_gene: TRBV4-3
j_gene: TRBJ1-2

CDR3aa: CAWSSGGFIVNQPQHF
v_gene: TRBV30
j_gene: TRBJ1-5

CDR3aa: CASSFPLAGANVLTF
v_gene: TRBV7-3
j_gene: TRBJ2-6

CDR3aa: CACERFSYEQYF
v_gene: TRBV30
j_gene: TRBJ2-7

CDR3aa: CASSVDSAGELFF
v_gene: TRBV28
j_gene: TRBJ2-2

CDR3aa: CASSGATTQETQYF
v_gene: TRBV5-4
j_gene: TRBJ2-5

CDR3aa: CASSPRGTGYNEQFF
v_gene: TRBV7-9
j_gene: TRBJ2-1

CDR3aa: CSVVRDRDEQYF
v_gene: TRBV29-1
j_gene: TRBJ2-7

CDR3aa: CASRPGHNTGELFF
v_gene: TRBV7-9
j_gene: TRBJ2-2

CDR3aa: CAWDSNNQPQHF
v_gene: TRBV30
j_gene: TRBJ1-5

CDR3aa: CASSARRAPTYEQYF
v_gene: TRBV7-9
j_gene: TRBJ2-7

CDR3aa: CASRTGPYNEQFF
v_gene: TRBV30
j_gene: TRBJ2-1

CDR3aa: CASSLTENTEAFF
v_gene: TRBV7-7
j_gene: TRBJ1-1

CDR3aa: CATSRAVGSSYNEQFF
v_gene: TRBV15
j_gene: TRBJ2-1

CDR3aa: CASSQETGTGTDTQYF
v_gene: TRBV4-2
j_gene: TRBJ2-3